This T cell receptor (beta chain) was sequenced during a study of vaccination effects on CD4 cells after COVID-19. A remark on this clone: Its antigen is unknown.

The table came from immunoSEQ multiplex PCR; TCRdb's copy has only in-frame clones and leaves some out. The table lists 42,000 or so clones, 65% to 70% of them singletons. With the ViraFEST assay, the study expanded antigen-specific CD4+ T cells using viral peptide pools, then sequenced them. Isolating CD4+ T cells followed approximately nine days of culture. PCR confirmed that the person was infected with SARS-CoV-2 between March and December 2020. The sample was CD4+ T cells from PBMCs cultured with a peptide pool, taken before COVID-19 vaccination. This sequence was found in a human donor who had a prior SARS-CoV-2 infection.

The CDR3 bases are TGTGCCACCAGCAGGGCAGACAGGGGTTCCTACGAGCAGTACTTC. As protein: CATSRADRGSYEQYF. This chain links TRBV15 with TRBJ2-7; 8 bases fit TRBD1. Looked up from germline, CDR1 is LNHNV and CDR2 is YYDKDF (reference sequence). V lost 3 bases to trimming and J lost 1 base; unmatched junction nucleotides: 5. This CDR3 spans 15 amino acids. Full variable domain (rest looked up from reference TRBV15 and TRBJ2-7): DAMVIQNPRYQVTQFGKPVTLSCSQTLNHNVMYWYQQKSSQAPKLLFHYYDKDFNNEADTPDNFQSRRPNTSFCFLDIRSPGLGDTAMYLCATSRADRGSYEQYFGPGTRLTVT.